The next 14 T cell receptor beta chains were all read from a single sample in a study of cytomegalovirus exposure and HLA in healthy donors. In the PCR, 60 Vbeta and 13 Jbeta primers were used. Generated by immunoSEQ multiplex PCR, the TCRdb table keeps only in-frame clones and is missing some. The sample yields 150,000 to 200,000 clones, 75% to 80% seen once. Input material: PBMCs. Receptors were obtained from a middle-aged man in good health and CMV-seropositive.

The CDR3 loop is CSVVGGKETQYF. CDR3 coding DNA: TGCAGCGTTGTCGGCGGTAAAGAGACCCAGTACTTC. This chain links TRBV29-1 with TRBJ2-5; D remains ambiguous. Germline V gene data show CDR1 as SQVTM and CDR2 as ANQGSEA. Trimming shortened V by 4 bases and J by 3 bases, and 9 bases separated the two germline ends. This CDR3 comprises 12 residues.

This clone was counted between two and nine times. The rearrangement joins TRBV28 to TRBJ2-1; TRBD2 matches at 11 bases. J gave up 6 bases and V 5 bases, and 9 bases lay outside the gene matches. The CDR3 totals 16 residues. Per the germline V gene, CDR1 is MDHEN and CDR2 is SYDVKM. The CDR3 nucleotides are TGTGCCAGCAGTGTCCCGGGACTAGCGGCACGCAATGAGCAGTTCTTC. Protein product: CASSVPGLAARNEQFF.

The table lists this clone with a few counts. This chain links TRBV6-5 with TRBJ2-7, with D possibly matching TRBD1 (6 bases). Germline V gene sequence: CDR1 MNHEY, CDR2 SVGAGI. CDR3 length: 14 residues. Trimming cost V 5 bases and J 0 bases, with 11 bases left between them. DNA of the CDR3: TGTGCCAGCAGTGAAGGACAGAGCTCCTACGAGCAGTACTTC. Its translation: CASSEGQSSYEQYF.

This sequence joins TRBV29-1 and TRBJ2-7; TRBD2 agrees at 10 bases. The CDR3 is 13 amino acids. From germline, CDR1 is SQVTM and CDR2 ANQGSEA. J gave up 4 bases and V 6 bases, and 6 bases lay outside the gene matches. CDR3 coding DNA: TGCAGCGTACAATCTAGCGGGAGTTACGAGCAGTACTTC. Translation gives CSVQSSGSYEQYF.

V and J are TRBV19 and TRBJ2-7; TRBD1 agrees at 10 bases. The CDR3 consists of 14 residues. Germline CDR1 is LNHDA and CDR2 is SQIVND (reference sequence). Trimming removed 6 bases from V and 5 bases from J; junction bases left unmatched: 7. The CDR3 here is CASRPGQGSHEQYF. As DNA, the CDR3 is TGTGCCAGTAGACCGGGACAGGGGTCCCACGAGCAGTACTTC. The variable domain in full, with the rest retrieved from reference TRBV19 and TRBJ2-7, is DGGITQSPKYLFRKEGQNVTLSCEQNLNHDAMYWYRQDPGQGLRLIYYSQIVNDFQKGDIAEGYSVSREKKESFPLTVTSAQKNPTAFYLCASRPGQGSHEQYFGPGTRLTVT.

The genes are TRBV11-3 and TRBJ2-7; TRBD2 matches 10 bases. CDR3 size: 14 residues. Germline lookup yields CDR1 SGHNT and CDR2 YENEEA. Germline trimming cut 8 bases from V and 6 bases from J; bases unmatched to any gene: 10. CDR3 in amino acids: CASSLASGSGEQYF. CDR3 in DNA: TGTGCCAGCTCCTTAGCTAGCGGGAGTGGCGAGCAGTACTTC.

CDR3 DNA sequence: TGTGCCAGTAGTATAGGAACTAGCGGGACCAATGAGCAGTTCTTC. It specifies CASSIGTSGTNEQFF. The genes are TRBV19 and TRBJ2-1; 10 nucleotides agree with TRBD2. The CDR3 sequence is 15 residues long. V shed 1 base, J shed 6 bases, and the junction held 3 bases outside the gene matches. Germline CDR1 is LNHDA and CDR2 is SQIVND (reference sequence).

V is TRBV14 and J is TRBJ2-7, with 13 bases identical to TRBD2. After removal of 3 bases from V and 6 bases from J, the junction contained 2 bases not matched to a gene. The CDR3 totals 14 residues. In germline, CDR1 is SGHDN, CDR2 FVKESK. The CDR3 loop is CASSHGLAGVEQYF. Here the CDR3 DNA reads TGTGCCAGCAGCCACGGACTAGCGGGGGTCGAGCAGTACTTC.

CDR3 loop: CASSLTGQPGYTF. The CDR3 DNA reads TGTGCCAGCAGTCTAACCGGACAGCCTGGCTACACCTTC. The chain links TRBV7-3 to TRBJ1-2, with a possible D match to TRBD1 (6 bases). Trimming removed 6 bases from V and 7 bases from J, with 15 bases in between. Germline V gene data show CDR1 as SGHTA and CDR2 as FQGTGA. The CDR3 extends over 13 amino acids.

Concerning this clone: This CDR3 is also generated by other DNA sequences in the sample. This chain connects TRBV5-1 to TRBJ2-3; D gene ambiguous. In germline, CDR1 is SGHRS, CDR2 YFSETQ. The CDR3 runs 14 residues. Trimming cost V 4 bases and J 0 bases, with 9 bases left between them. This CDR3 is CASSIDKSTDTQYF. CDR3 bases: TGCGCCAGCAGCATCGACAAGAGCACAGATACGCAGTATTTT.

This sequence joins TRBV27 and TRBJ1-3; 9 bases fit TRBD1. Germline V CDR1 and CDR2: MNHEY, SMNVEV (reference sequence). Germline trimming cut 6 bases from V and 6 bases from J; bases unmatched to any gene: 6. The CDR3 covers 14 residues. CDR3 nucleotide sequence: TGTGCCAGCAGCCGGACAGGGGCGGAAAACACCATATATTTT. It yields the protein CASSRTGAENTIYF.

This chain connects TRBV7-2 to TRBJ1-1; D perhaps matches TRBD1 (6 bases). The CDR3 contains 13 residues. With 2 bases removed from V and 11 bases from J, the gap between germline ends came to 15 bases. Germline V CDR1 and CDR2: SGHTA, FQGNSA. CDR3 in DNA: TGTGCCAGCAGCTTAATGGGGCAGGGGAACGCTTTCTTT. Protein sequence: CASSLMGQGNAFF.

Here the CDR3 DNA reads TGCAGCGTTGGCGGACAGATGAACACTGAAGCTTTCTTT. This sequence encodes CSVGGQMNTEAFF. The chain carries TRBV29-1 and TRBJ1-1; D is possibly TRBD1 (6 bases). In germline, CDR1 is SQVTM, CDR2 ANQGSEA. The CDR3 covers 13 residues. The V gene lost 4 bases and the J gene lost 0 bases, with 9 bases spanning the gap.

The V gene is TRBV7-9, the J gene TRBJ2-5; D ambiguous. The CDR3 runs 14 residues. V was clipped by 0 bases and J by 7 bases, with 12 bases between them. The germline gives CDR1 SEHNR, CDR2 FQNEAQ (reference sequence). The CDR3: CASSLASGPGTQYF. Written as DNA, the CDR3 is TGTGCCAGCAGCTTAGCGTCAGGCCCAGGGACCCAGTACTTC. The variable domain in full, completed from reference TRBV7-9 and TRBJ2-5, reads DTGVSQNPRHKITKRGQNVTFRCDPISEHNRLYWYRQTLGQGPEFLTYFQNEAQLEKSRLLSDRFSAERPKGSFSTLEIQRTEQGDSAMYLCASSLASGPGTQYFGPGTRLLVL.